The source of this T cell receptor beta chain is a study of radiation and T cells in renal cell carcinoma. Study-level points and caveats: Top tumor clonotypes rose in blood 2 weeks post-radiation, then contracted.

Generated by immunoSEQ multiplex PCR, the TCRdb table keeps only in-frame clones and is missing some. The sample has roughly 58,000 clones, around three quarters seen once; the top ten hold approximately 6.6%. Worth noting for this clone: What it binds is not known.

The CDR3 consists of 15 residues. Germline-derived CDR1 and CDR2 are SGHTA and FQGTGA. V shed 5 bases and J shed 4 bases, with 17 bases lying between them. This sample's time point: blood 4 weeks post-SBRT, at nephrectomy. Treatment indicated: 15 Gy SBRT to primary tumor, nephrectomy 4 weeks later. Blood was sampled at baseline, 2 weeks and 4 weeks after SBRT. This renal cell carcinoma was of the clear cell type. Sequenced material: blood, taken from a patient whose treatment included radiotherapy and nephrectomy. The sequence was obtained from a man between 60 and 75 years old with renal cell carcinoma. V usage is TRBV7-3 and J usage is TRBJ1-1, with D tentatively TRBD1 (6 bases). CDR3 sequence reads: CASSPTGGLGTEAFF. The DNA of the CDR3 is TGTGCCAGCAGCCCGACCGGGGGGCTAGGCACTGAAGCTTTCTTT.